This TCR beta chain is drawn from a study of blood T cell repertoires in COVID-19. Study-wide context: From the United States, Italy and Spain came samples of acute and convalescent COVID-19. PBMCs, B-cell-depleted T cells, or T cells provided the cDNA or gDNA that made up the material.

This table comes from immunoSEQ multiplex PCR, and its TCRdb copy is limited to in-frame clones, with some not included. This sample has about 180,000 clones, with approximately 90% found just once. Per germline, CDR1 SGHTA and CDR2 FQGNSA. This CDR3 spans 14 amino acids. V lost 5 bases and J 9 bases, leaving 17 bases between the germline ends. Material: peripheral blood. The rearrangement uses TRBV7-2 and TRBJ1-3; no clear D. The sequence was obtained from a woman aged 30 to 39 with active or convalescent COVID-19. CDR3 DNA: TGTGCCAGCAGCGCTGGATGGGAGGGAGCCACCATATATTTT. This translates into CASSAGWEGATIYF.